The source of this TCR beta chain is a study of spatial heterogeneity in lung cancer (dated by TCRdb to about 2019). In terms of the full investigation: Samples were obtained from approximately 77 patients with early-stage, untreated non-small cell lung cancer from the lung TRACERx cohort. In the raw uncorrected reads, each unique combination of TCR and UMI appeared more than ten times on average. Beta-chain transcripts were consistently detected in greater numbers than alpha-chain transcripts, which likely reflects a higher abundance of beta-chain transcripts. Both alpha and beta chains were TCR-sequenced in samples taken at surgery, namely 220 tumor regions, 61 to 65 matched nontumor lung samples and approximately 51 PBMC samples. Nonsynonymous mutation counts, determined by whole-exome sequencing of tumor tissue, were related to features of the TCR repertoire. In non-small cell lung cancer, the study quantitatively compared TCR alpha and beta repertoires across several tumor regions, matched nontumor lung, and blood. Follow-up PBMC samples were sequenced whenever available, and the median time to follow-up was roughly two years after resection.

Libraries came from 5' RACE. Reads for this sample came from a NextSeq 500. In the TCR library protocol, a unique molecular identifier was attached to each TCR cDNA molecule so that PCR and sequencing errors could be corrected. In the source study's methods: Decombinator tools were used for TCR identification, UMI-based error correction and CDR3 extraction. Expanded TCRs were defined as those above a frequency of 2 per 1,000, corresponding to the top 1% of the tumor frequency distribution. Renyi diversity was computed with the R vegan package after each repertoire had been subsampled 100 times to 5,000 TCRs. CDR3 similarity networks were built from amino acid triplet string-kernel similarity, with CDR3s being connected when pairwise similarity was above 0.82. Clones were called with MiXCR by TCRdb after fastp trimmed the public reads at Q25, and only in-frame beta chains were retained. Rows with one shared CDR3 protein collapse into an entry with the most common genes and DNA. The V and J calls come from TCRdb's annotation, not from the publication. The sample table lists roughly 120,000 distinct CDR3 sequences, 12% of them with a count of one. The ten largest clones take up approximately 15% of the sample.

The research as a whole found: Ubiquitous expanded tumor TCRs showed up in blood more often at tumor resection than at routine follow-up. Comparisons of baseline and follow-up blood repertoires included only about 15 patients. Additional single-cell paired TCR alpha and beta sequencing was considered necessary to confirm, at a functional level, the hypothesis that regional TCRs recognize regional mutations.

This clonotype has just a few counts. What antigen it recognizes has not been identified. No base quality values were provided; no much bigger clone lies one nucleotide off. This specimen's time point label, interpreted: blood at routine non-recurrence follow-up after resection. TCR sequencing used whole RNA extracted from tumor and nontumor lung tissue, or from cryopreserved PBMC samples, without cell sorting. Only patients with enough RNA available from two or more tumor regions were chosen for TCR sequencing. The CDR3 holds 13 amino acids from the cysteine to the phenylalanine. The CDR3 DNA has 39 bases and is translated from base 1. From a lookup of the germline V gene, CDR1 and CDR2 are SGHRS and YFSETQ. At the junction V is shortened by 3 bases and J by 1 base, with 7 bases in between.

The receptor chain draws on TRBV5-1 and TRBJ1-1, and perhaps TRBD1 as D gene, on 5 matching bases. The sequence derives from a male donor with early-stage non-small cell lung cancer. The specimen comprised PBMCs, sampled at follow-up. CDR3 loop: CASSSGQNTEAFF. The nucleotide sequence reads as follows: TGCGCCAGCAGCTCAGGACAGAACACTGAAGCTTTCTTT.